The 32 T cell receptor beta chains presented below share a single source sample, sequenced in a study of patients and donors after allogeneic stem cell transplantation. Each CDR3 protein is one row after TCRdb ran MiXCR on the RT-PCR reads. This sample carries 400,000 to 500,000 distinct CDR3 sequences, roughly 17% of them seen once, and the ten largest clones take 7% to 7.5%. The sample was blood, either unsorted or a sorted T cell fraction (not recorded which). These receptors came from a human donor who was either an allogeneic HSCT recipient or a stem cell or donor lymphocyte infusion donor (not recorded which). It is not recorded whose cells these are; they may come from a transplant donor.

This clonotype was seen many times. The CDR3 bases are TGCGCCAGCTCCAGCGGGGCTAGCACAGATACGCAGTATTTT. This codes for CASSSGASTDTQYF. The rearrangement links TRBV5-1 to TRBJ2-3, with TRBD2 matching 7 bases. The germline gives CDR1 SGHRS, CDR2 YFSETQ. The V segment lost 7 bases and the J segment 0 bases; nucleotides outside the gene matches: 5. The CDR3 is 14 amino acids.

This clonotype was detected only a few times. This chain connects TRBV20-1 to TRBJ2-7, with 7 bases lining up with TRBD1. V trimming: 0 bases; J trimming: 2 bases; junction bases outside the gene matches: 7. This CDR3 is built from 15 residues. Germline V gene data show CDR1 as DFQATT and CDR2 as SNEGSKA (reference sequence). The CDR3 nucleotides are TGCAGTGCTAGAGATCTCCAGGGGGAGACCTACGAGCAGTACTTC. This gives the protein CSARDLQGETYEQYF.

The chain uses TRBV19 and TRBJ2-5, with D uncertain. The CDR3 sequence is 15 residues long. The V gene lost 5 bases and the J gene lost 2 bases, with 15 bases spanning the gap. Germline CDR1 LNHDA, CDR2 SQIVND (reference sequence). This CDR3 reads CASSPISLGQETQYF. CDR3 DNA sequence: TGTGCCAGTAGTCCCATCTCCCTTGGGCAAGAGACCCAGTACTTC.

V usage is TRBV12-3 or TRBV12-4 and J usage is TRBJ2-1; D possibly corresponds to TRBD2 (6 bases). V lost 2 bases, J lost 4 bases, and 12 bases lay in between. The CDR3 is 15 residues long. This CDR3 is CASSLLGTQYNEQFF. CDR3 DNA: TGTGCCAGCAGTTTACTCGGGACTCAGTACAATGAGCAGTTCTTC.

The chain combines TRBV13 with TRBJ2-3; 9 nucleotides agree with TRBD2. V gave up 0 bases and J gave up 5 bases; unmatched junction bases: 12. Germline values: CDR1 PRHDT, CDR2 FYEKMQ (reference sequence). This CDR3 has 18 amino acids. This chain's CDR3 is CASSLGWTASGIRDTQYF. Written as DNA, the CDR3 is TGTGCCAGCAGCTTAGGTTGGACCGCTAGCGGGATCCGAGATACGCAGTATTTT.

This clonotype turned up a few times. The gene calls are TRBV20-1 and TRBJ2-5; TRBD1 or TRBD2 may be the D gene (5 bases each). There are 16 residues in the CDR3. Germline CDR1 DFQATT, CDR2 SNEGSKA (reference sequence). V was pared by 6 bases and J by 1 base, with 21 bases between. CDR3 bases: TGCAGTGCCGCCGGCCTCGTGACGGGACCCCAAGAGACCCAGTACTTC. Translated: CSAAGLVTGPQETQYF.

This clonotype was found a few times. This chain connects TRBV12-3 or TRBV12-4 to TRBJ2-5; 10 bases agree with TRBD1. Germline trimming cut 7 bases from V and 5 bases from J; bases unmatched to any gene: 10. The CDR3 length is 15 residues. DNA for the CDR3: TGTGCCAGCACTCCCGGACAGGGGGGTTTGGAGACCCAGTACTTC. As protein: CASTPGQGGLETQYF.

This clonotype has just a few counts. The V call is TRBV5-1, the J call TRBJ2-7; D is unclear. The CDR3 extends over 13 amino acids. V shed 0 bases and J shed 2 bases, with 6 bases lying between them. Germline V gene lookup returns CDR1 SGHRS and CDR2 YFSETQ. In DNA, the CDR3 is TGCGCCAGCAGCTTGGGACCCGCCTACGAGCAGTACTTC. Translated, it gives CASSLGPAYEQYF.

This clonotype has at least ten counts. This chain uses TRBV12-3 or TRBV12-4 with TRBJ2-1; D gene ambiguous. Trimming took 6 bases from V and 7 from J, leaving 10 bases between them. This CDR3 spans 12 amino acids. CDR3 protein: CASSPLRNEQFF. The CDR3 coding sequence is TGTGCCAGCAGCCCTCTCCGTAATGAGCAGTTCTTC.

This rearrangement joins TRBV2 to TRBJ2-2; D gene unclear. V shed 8 bases and J shed 8 bases, with 9 bases lying between them. Germline V gene data show CDR1 as SNHLY and CDR2 as FYNNEI. The CDR3 loop spans 11 amino acids. CDR3 in amino acids: CASREEGELFF. CDR3 bases: TGTGCCAGCCGCGAGGAGGGGGAGCTGTTTTTT.

The chain employs TRBV6-5 and TRBJ1-6, with a tentative D call TRBD1 (5 bases). V was cut by 2 bases and J by 7 bases, with 9 bases left in between. The germline V gene encodes CDR1 MNHEY and CDR2 SVGAGI. The CDR3 sequence is 14 residues long. CDR3 loop: CASSYGGENSPLHF. CDR3 nucleotides: TGTGCCAGCAGTTACGGGGGAGAAAATTCACCCCTCCACTTT.

The genes are TRBV11-1 and TRBJ2-2; no definite D call. The CDR3 has 15 residues. The germline V gene encodes CDR1 SGHAT and CDR2 FQDESV (reference sequence). V was pared by 1 base and J by 0 bases, with 6 bases between. The CDR3 DNA reads TGTGCCAGCAGCTTAGAGCAGACGAACACCGGGGAGCTGTTTTTT. Translation: CASSLEQTNTGELFF.

This clonotype appeared a few times. The chain is built from TRBV12-3 or TRBV12-4 and TRBJ2-1, with D possibly being TRBD1 or TRBD2 (5 bases each). The CDR3 runs to 14 residues. Deletions cut 6 bases from V and 8 bases from J, with 17 bases between. This chain's CDR3 is CASSPITRGDEQFF. CDR3 DNA sequence: TGTGCCAGCAGCCCAATTACCCGGGGCGATGAGCAGTTCTTC.

V gene TRBV9 combines with J gene TRBJ1-2; D unclear. There are 14 residues in the CDR3. Germline CDR1 is SGDLS and CDR2 is YYNGEE. Trimming pared 4 bases from V and 3 bases from J, leaving 13 bases between. In DNA, the CDR3 is TGTGCCAGCAGCCCTAGTGGCAGTGACTATGGCTACACCTTC. It specifies CASSPSGSDYGYTF.

This clonotype has a handful of counts. The chain uses TRBV19 and TRBJ1-5; 9 nucleotides line up with TRBD1. The CDR3 consists of 15 residues. J gave up 5 bases and V 3 bases, and 5 bases lay outside the gene matches. Germline V gene lookup returns CDR1 LNHDA and CDR2 SQIVND (reference sequence). The CDR3 is CASSIRDRADQPQHF. CDR3 DNA sequence: TGTGCCAGTAGTATTCGGGACAGGGCGGATCAGCCCCAGCATTTT.

The table lists this clonotype with a few counts. The V and J genes are TRBV4-2 and TRBJ2-7; maybe TRBD1 (5 bases). The CDR3 is 14 residues long. Trimming shortened V by 3 bases and J by 4 bases, and 13 bases separated the two germline ends. CDR1 is LGHNA and CDR2 is YNFKEQ in the germline V gene. The CDR3 nucleotides read TGTGCCAGCAGCCACAGGGTGCTAAGTTACGAGCAGTACTTC. Protein: CASSHRVLSYEQYF.

The rearrangement links TRBV12-3 or TRBV12-4 to TRBJ1-1; D is perhaps TRBD1 (6 bases). The V end lost 4 bases, the J end lost 0 bases, and 9 bases lay between the germline ends. The CDR3 has 14 residues. The CDR3 spells CASSWTAMNTEAFF. The CDR3 DNA is TGTGCCAGCAGTTGGACAGCTATGAACACTGAAGCTTTCTTT.

The CDR3 bases are TGTGCCAGCTCGCCGTCGGGGGACCTCTACAATGAGCAGTTCTTC. As protein: CASSPSGDLYNEQFF. V usage is TRBV18 and J usage is TRBJ2-1; perhaps TRBD2 as D (6 bases). Germline CDR1 is KGHSH and CDR2 is LQKENI. V lost 6 bases, J lost 3 bases, and 15 bases lay in between. The CDR3 totals 15 residues.

This clonotype was detected a few times. The rearrangement links TRBV19 to TRBJ1-2; possible D gene TRBD1, 5 bases. CDR3 length equals 15 residues. CDR1 and CDR2 (germline): LNHDA, SQIVND (reference sequence). Trimming left V 7 bases short and J 3 bases short, with 18 bases between. CDR3 loop: CASKPFAGSHYGYTF. CDR3 nucleotides: TGTGCCAGTAAGCCTTTTGCAGGGTCGCACTATGGCTACACCTTC.

This chain links TRBV11-2 with TRBJ2-3; the D gene is possibly TRBD2 (7 bases). The CDR3 has 20 residues. Deletions cut 5 bases from V and 0 bases from J, with 27 bases between. The germline gives CDR1 SGHAT, CDR2 FQNNGV. The CDR3 nucleotides are TGTGCCAGCAGCCAACAGCGCTGGGGCGGGGGCGATACTAGCACAGATACGCAGTATTTT. This sequence encodes CASSQQRWGGGDTSTDTQYF.

This clonotype was seen a handful of times. The chain has TRBV20-1 and TRBJ2-5; D may correspond to TRBD1 or TRBD2 (5 bases each). V was pared by 7 bases and J by 3 bases, with 12 bases between. Germline V lookup: CDR1 DFQATT, CDR2 SNEGSKA (reference sequence). CDR3 size: 12 residues. In DNA form, the CDR3 reads TGCAGTGTCGGGGCAGACAAAGAGACCCAGTACTTC. Protein: CSVGADKETQYF.

The chain recombines TRBV20-1 with TRBJ2-7, with 7 bases identical to TRBD1. CDR3 size: 13 residues. Germline V lookup: CDR1 DFQATT, CDR2 SNEGSKA (reference sequence). V shed 5 bases and J 8 bases; nucleotides not matched to a gene: 12. CDR3 in DNA: TGCAGTGCTCGAATTTCACAGGGGCAAAAGCAGTACTTC. It encodes CSARISQGQKQYF.

V is TRBV7-3 and J is TRBJ2-2, with no clear D. Looked up from germline, CDR1 is SGHTA and CDR2 is FQGTGA. This CDR3 has 17 residues. V lost 1 base and J 0 bases, leaving 12 bases between the germline ends. The DNA for the CDR3 is TGTGCCAGCAGCTTAAACCCGAGCAGGCCGAACACCGGGGAGCTGTTTTTT. Translated: CASSLNPSRPNTGELFF.

This sequence joins TRBV11-3 and TRBJ2-1; no firm D call. V gave up 2 bases and J gave up 8 bases, with 7 bases separating them. CDR3 length: 12 amino acids. The germline CDR1 and CDR2 sequences are SGHNT and YENEEA. Here the CDR3 reads CASSLNMYEQFF. The CDR3, as DNA: TGTGCCAGCAGCTTAAATATGTATGAGCAGTTCTTC.

This clonotype showed up just a few times. The chain couples TRBV5-1 to TRBJ2-3; 13 nucleotides line up with TRBD2. The CDR3 has 16 amino acids. Trimming removed 4 bases from V and 3 bases from J; junction bases left unmatched: 5. Germline V gene sequence: CDR1 SGHRS, CDR2 YFSETQ. The CDR3 loop reads CASSGGLAGVTDTQYF. The DNA for the CDR3 is TGCGCCAGCAGCGGAGGACTAGCGGGAGTTACAGATACGCAGTATTTT.

The rearrangement uses TRBV11-3 and TRBJ2-5, with D tentatively TRBD1 (6 bases). CDR3 length: 13 residues. Trimming removed 5 bases at V and 3 bases at J, with 10 bases between. Germline lookup yields CDR1 SGHNT and CDR2 YENEEA. In DNA, the CDR3 is TGTGCCAGCAGCGGACAGTTCAAAGAGACCCAGTACTTC. It is translated as CASSGQFKETQYF.

V usage is TRBV19 and J usage is TRBJ2-2, with D unclear. V lost 6 bases, J lost 2 bases, and 10 bases lay in between. The CDR3 length is 14 residues. The germline CDR1 and CDR2 sequences are LNHDA and SQIVND (reference sequence). The chain's CDR3 is CASRGKINTGELFF. Here the CDR3 DNA reads TGTGCCAGTAGGGGAAAGATTAACACCGGGGAGCTGTTTTTT.

This clonotype appeared a few times. The chain is built from TRBV6-1 and TRBJ2-3; TRBD2 aligns across 11 bases. V was clipped by 5 bases and J by 0 bases; unmatched bases: 4. This CDR3 contains 16 residues. Germline CDR1 is MNHNS and CDR2 is SASEGT. The CDR3 loop reads CASSRTSGGSTDTQYF. DNA of the CDR3: TGTGCCAGCAGTCGTACTAGCGGGGGTAGCACAGATACGCAGTATTTT.

This clonotype was seen just once. The chain uses TRBV6-2 or TRBV6-3 and TRBJ1-3; tentatively, D is TRBD1 (5 bases). The CDR3 length is 17 residues. Germline V gene sequence: CDR1 MNHEY, CDR2 SVGEGT. Trimming removed 0 bases at V and 0 bases at J, with 12 bases between. CDR3 sequence reads: CASSYSSDRPSGNTIYF. CDR3 DNA sequence: TGTGCCAGCAGTTACTCCAGCGACAGACCCTCTGGAAACACCATATATTTT.

V gene TRBV4-1 combines with J gene TRBJ1-1; no reliable D call. Germline CDR1 MGHRA, CDR2 YSYEKL. This CDR3 contains 14 residues. V gave up 0 bases and J gave up 10 bases, with 15 bases separating them. This CDR3 is CASSQEAVSRLAFF. CDR3 DNA: TGCGCCAGCAGCCAAGAAGCCGTCTCCAGGCTAGCTTTCTTT.

DNA for the CDR3: TGTGCCAGTAGTATCGCCTCCGGACGGAAACGTCCCTACGAGCAGTACTTC. The encoded protein is CASSIASGRKRPYEQYF. V is TRBV19 and J is TRBJ2-7, with no clear D. Germline values: CDR1 LNHDA, CDR2 SQIVND (reference sequence). V dropped 3 bases and J dropped 2 bases, with 20 bases sitting between them. The CDR3 runs to 17 residues.

The table lists this clonotype with a count of one. V gene TRBV5-1 combines with J gene TRBJ1-2, with D hard to call. This CDR3 is built from 13 residues. Germline values: CDR1 SGHRS, CDR2 YFSETQ. The ends were cut back, 1 base at V and 6 bases at J, with 10 bases in the middle. The CDR3 here is CASSLSREDGYTF. CDR3 DNA sequence: TGCGCCAGCAGCTTGTCACGGGAAGATGGCTACACCTTC. Combining the CDR3 with reference TRBV5-1 and TRBJ1-2 gives the whole variable domain KAGVTQTPRYLIKTRGQQVTLSCSPISGHRSVSWYQQTPGQGLQFLFEYFSETQRNKGNFPGRFSGRQFSNSRSEMNVSTLELGDSALYLCASSLSREDGYTFGSGTRLTVV.